The 2 T cell receptor beta chains given below trace back to one sample, sequenced in a study of pediatric ulcerative colitis. Here immunoSEQ multiplex PCR was the method, and the copy in TCRdb shows in-frame clones only, minus some. The profile covers fewer than 45,000 clones, with less than 85% appearing a single time and more than 20% taken by the ten largest. Sequencing input: blood. The receptors stem from a girl aged 10 to 17 with moderate ulcerative colitis.

The J gene is TRBJ2-1, the V gene TRBV28; D unclear. V dropped 5 bases and J dropped 6 bases, with 14 bases sitting between them. The CDR3 sequence is 14 residues long. The germline V gene has CDR1 MDHEN and CDR2 SYDVKM. This CDR3 is CASSPPLLVNEQFF. For the CDR3, the DNA is TGTGCCAGCAGTCCCCCCCTCCTAGTCAATGAGCAGTTCTTC.

The gene calls are TRBV6-5 and TRBJ2-7, with D perhaps matching TRBD1 (6 bases). The V end lost 3 bases, the J end lost 3 bases, and 12 bases lay between the germline ends. CDR3 size: 14 residues. The germline gives CDR1 MNHEY, CDR2 SVGAGI. CDR3 residues: CASSYRRQDYEQYF. Here the CDR3 DNA reads TGTGCCAGCAGTTATCGGCGACAGGACTACGAGCAGTACTTC.